This T cell receptor (beta chain) was recorded in a study of PD-1 blockade in classical Hodgkin lymphoma. Study-level points and caveats: Prior therapy or disease activity may underlie the repertoire differences, whose causes remain undefined.

As to this clone: Its antigen is unidentified.

V lost 10 bases to trimming and J lost 2 bases; unmatched junction nucleotides: 10. The CDR3 is 15 residues long. Specified time point: newly diagnosed, previously untreated cHL patient sample. It was by magnetic negative selection that CD4+ T cells were purified from thawed PBMCs. It was PBMCs in newly diagnosed, untreated classical Hodgkin lymphoma that served as comparison. Profiled with immunoSEQ multiplex PCR; TCRdb holds only in-frame clones, not every one. Of around 15,000 clones in the sample, 92% were seen once. This clonotype was obtained from a human donor with classical Hodgkin lymphoma. The chain joins TRBV23-1 to TRBJ1-3, with 8 bases fitting TRBD1. TRBV23-1 carries the ORF label, with uncertain function. Sequenced: CD4+ T cells from blood. CDR3 residues: CAKGQGKGPGNTIYF. DNA of the CDR3: TGCGCCAAAGGACAGGGCAAAGGGCCTGGAAACACCATATATTTT.